A single sample gave rise to the 18 T cell receptor beta chains below, sequenced in a study of metastatic and nonmetastatic thyroid tumors. With MiXCR, TCRdb called clones anew from the PCR reads. In the table there are around 38,000 clones, 25% to 30% of which are singletons. Thyroid surgery took place with no prior treatment in any patient. Sequencing input: blood. The origin of the receptors is a female donor with papillary thyroid cancer or a benign thyroid nodule (not recorded which). Some clones in this sample may be carry-over from other donors' samples.

The chain is built from TRBV11-2 and TRBJ2-7, with D perhaps matching TRBD1 (6 bases). The CDR3 extends over 14 amino acids. CDR1 is SGHAT and CDR2 is FQNNGV in the germline V gene. With 1 base removed from V and 1 base from J, the gap between germline ends came to 8 bases. The CDR3 region is CASSLGQVSYEQYF. CDR3 nucleotides: TGTGCCAGCAGCTTAGGACAGGTTTCCTACGAGCAGTACTTC.

This clone showed up many times. The J gene is TRBJ1-5, the V gene TRBV25-1, with TRBD1 matching over 7 bases. The CDR3 has 16 residues. The V and J ends lost 3 bases and 2 bases, in that order; junction bases with no gene match: 7. Germline V lookup: CDR1 MGHDK, CDR2 SYGVNS. This chain's CDR3 is CASSETGWGGNQPQHF. The CDR3 region has the DNA TGTGCCAGCAGTGAGACAGGGTGGGGGGGCAATCAGCCCCAGCATTTT.

The J gene is TRBJ1-2, the V gene TRBV11-2; no clear D. The CDR3 has 16 residues. Germline loops: CDR1 SGHAT, CDR2 FQNNGV. V was trimmed by 3 bases and J by 6 bases, leaving 20 bases between them. The CDR3 is CASSLGSGKIKDGYTF. The CDR3 DNA sequence: TGTGCCAGCAGCTTGGGTTCGGGCAAAATAAAGGATGGCTACACCTTC.

The DNA of the CDR3 is TGCGCCAGCAGCCAAGAACCGGGACAGCAGTCGGGCGAGCAGTACTTC. Its translation is CASSQEPGQQSGEQYF. The gene calls are TRBV4-1 and TRBJ2-7, with 7 bases fitting TRBD1. Germline V gives CDR1 MGHRA, CDR2 YSYEKL. The CDR3 is made up of 16 amino acids. V shed 0 bases, J shed 6 bases, and the junction held 11 bases outside the gene matches.

V usage is TRBV30 and J usage is TRBJ1-3, with unresolved D. CDR3 length: 12 residues. V lost 1 base, J lost 3 bases, and 4 bases lay in between. Looked up from germline, CDR1 is GTSNPN and CDR2 is SVGIG (reference sequence). CDR3 nucleotides: TGTGCCTGGAGTGGACATGGAAACACCATATATTTT. Protein product: CAWSGHGNTIYF. Full variable domain (rest looked up from reference TRBV30 and TRBJ1-3): SQTIHQWPATLVQPVGSPLSLECTVEGTSNPNLYWYRQAAGRGLQLLFYSVGIGQISSEVPQNLSASRPQDRQFILSSKKLLLSDSGFYLCAWSGHGNTIYFGEGSWLTVV.

This clone has only a few counts. The chain carries TRBV12-3 or TRBV12-4 and TRBJ1-3; perhaps TRBD1 as D (5 bases). The CDR3 contains 15 residues. Trimming pared 7 bases from V and 0 bases from J, leaving 13 bases between. CDR3 sequence (DNA): TGTGCCAGCACCAAGGGACCGATCTCTGGAAACACCATATATTTT. Its translation: CASTKGPISGNTIYF.

The chain carries TRBV27 and TRBJ2-6; perhaps TRBD2 as D (7 bases). V gave up 7 bases and J gave up 0 bases, with 19 bases separating them. The length of the CDR3 is 18 residues. Germline V lookup: CDR1 MNHEY, CDR2 SMNVEV (reference sequence). The chain's CDR3 is CASTPSGAGVSGANVLTF. The CDR3 DNA reads as TGTGCCAGCACGCCTTCAGGGGCGGGGGTCTCTGGGGCCAACGTCCTGACTTTC.

This clone was seen repeatedly, ten times or more. V and J are TRBV5-1 and TRBJ1-1; TRBD1 matches at 7 bases. In germline, CDR1 is SGHRS, CDR2 YFSETQ. V shed 3 bases, J shed 11 bases, and the junction held 4 bases outside the gene matches. CDR3 length: 11 amino acids. The chain's CDR3 is CASSSNRGAFF. The CDR3 DNA reads as TGCGCCAGCAGCTCCAACAGGGGTGCTTTCTTT.

This clone was detected many times. This chain links TRBV3-1 with TRBJ1-5; D ambiguous. The CDR3 has 14 residues. CDR1 LGHDT and CDR2 YNNKEL come from the germline V gene (reference sequence). Trimming shortened V by 1 base and J by 6 bases, and 10 bases separated the two germline ends. In DNA, the CDR3 is TGTGCCAGCAGCCAAGGTAGTCGGGGTCAGCCCCAGCATTTT. Protein: CASSQGSRGQPQHF.

This clone was seen repeatedly, ten times or more. One end of the junction does not line up with germline, which may come from a read error. The V call is TRBV7-9, the J call TRBJ1-6; D gene unclear. Germline V gene sequence: CDR1 SEHNR, CDR2 FQNEAQ (reference sequence). This CDR3 has 12 residues. CDR3 protein: CTSSPSNSPLHF. The DNA of the CDR3 is TGTACCAGCAGTCCATCGAATTCACCCCTCCACTTT.

The CDR3 nucleotides read TGTGCCAGCCAGGCTACCAAGGGGACCCAGTACTTC. Its protein product is CASQATKGTQYF. The V gene is TRBV2, the J gene TRBJ2-5; D gene uncertain. The germline V gene encodes CDR1 SNHLY and CDR2 FYNNEI. V gave up 8 bases and J gave up 7 bases, with 14 bases separating them. This CDR3 is built from 12 residues.

The rearrangement uses TRBV28 and TRBJ1-1; 7 bases are shared with TRBD1. This CDR3 is 14 amino acids long. V lost 6 bases and J lost 5; bases outside the gene matches: 9. Germline CDR1 MDHEN, CDR2 SYDVKM. The CDR3: CASSLSQGFTEAFF. DNA for the CDR3: TGTGCCAGCAGCCTGTCACAGGGGTTTACTGAAGCTTTCTTT.

The chain recombines TRBV6-2 or TRBV6-3 with TRBJ2-2; the D is unclear. The V gene's germline CDR1 is MNHEY and CDR2 SVGEGT. With 5 bases removed from V and 1 base from J, the gap between germline ends came to 8 bases. This CDR3 is built from 14 residues. The CDR3 reads CASSPQLNTGELFF. CDR3 sequence (DNA): TGTGCCAGCAGTCCCCAACTGAACACCGGGGAGCTGTTTTTT.

This clone occurred many times. The chain uses TRBV18 and TRBJ2-1; no clear D. The CDR3 has 17 amino acids. In germline, CDR1 is KGHSH, CDR2 LQKENI. The V gene lost 0 bases and the J gene lost 0 bases, with 12 bases spanning the gap. Here the CDR3 DNA reads TGTGCCAGCTCACCACCTTCCGGCGGAAGCTCCTACAATGAGCAGTTCTTC. Translation gives CASSPPSGGSSYNEQFF.

V is TRBV20-1 and J is TRBJ2-5; 7 nucleotides match TRBD1. Germline V CDR1 and CDR2: DFQATT, SNEGSKA (reference sequence). V lost 5 bases to trimming and J lost 5 bases; unmatched junction nucleotides: 11. The length of the CDR3 is 14 residues. The CDR3 sequence: CSAGNRGIQETQYF. The CDR3 DNA is TGCAGTGCTGGAAACAGGGGAATACAGGAGACCCAGTACTTC.

The chain has TRBV6-1 and TRBJ2-7, with D perhaps given as TRBD1 or TRBD2 (6 bases each). CDR1 is MNHNS, CDR2 SASEGT, per germline. This CDR3 has 14 residues. V was pared by 4 bases and J by 1 base, with 11 bases between. The CDR3 loop reads CASSGGDKSYEQYF. CDR3 bases: TGTGCCAGCAGTGGGGGGGACAAGTCCTACGAGCAGTACTTC.

This clone was found many times. Other DNA sequences in the sample encode the same CDR3. The chain joins TRBV27 to TRBJ2-7; 11 nucleotides line up with TRBD2. V gave up 5 bases and J gave up 4 bases; unmatched junction bases: 16. The V gene's germline CDR1 is MNHEY and CDR2 SMNVEV (reference sequence). This CDR3 contains 18 residues. The CDR3 nucleotides read TGTGCCAGCAGTCAGGCCGAGGGGACTAGCGGAGCCCCTTACGAGCAGTACTTC. It encodes CASSQAEGTSGAPYEQYF.

This chain uses TRBV28 with TRBJ1-1; possible D gene TRBD1, 5 bases. V was clipped by 8 bases and J by 6 bases, with 19 bases between them. This CDR3 is 14 amino acids long. Germline lookup yields CDR1 MDHEN and CDR2 SYDVKM. In DNA form, the CDR3 reads TGTGCCAGCGGTGGGACCCGGGACGGACCTGAAGCTTTCTTT. This codes for CASGGTRDGPEAFF. Drawing the rest from reference TRBV28 and TRBJ1-1, the complete variable domain is DVKVTQSSRYLVKRTGEKVFLECVQDMDHENMFWYRQDPGLGLRLIYFSYDVKMKEKGDIPEGYSVSREKKERFSLILESASTNQTSMYLCASGGTRDGPEAFFGQGTRLTVV.